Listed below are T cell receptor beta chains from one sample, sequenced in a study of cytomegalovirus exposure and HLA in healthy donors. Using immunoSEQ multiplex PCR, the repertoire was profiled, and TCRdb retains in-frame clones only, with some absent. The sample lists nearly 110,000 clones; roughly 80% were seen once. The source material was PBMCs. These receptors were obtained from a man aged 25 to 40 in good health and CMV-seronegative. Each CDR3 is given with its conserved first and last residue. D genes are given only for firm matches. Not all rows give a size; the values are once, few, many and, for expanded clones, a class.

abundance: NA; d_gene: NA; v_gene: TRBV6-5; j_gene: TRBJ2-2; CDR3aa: CASSSHSGGELFF; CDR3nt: TGTGCCAGCAGTTCCCACAGTGGGGGGGAGCTGTTTTTT
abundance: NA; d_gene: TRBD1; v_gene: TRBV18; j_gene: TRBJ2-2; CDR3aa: CASSSRTGRTGELFF; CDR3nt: TGTGCCAGCTCATCACGGACAGGGCGGACCGGGGAGCTGTTTTTT
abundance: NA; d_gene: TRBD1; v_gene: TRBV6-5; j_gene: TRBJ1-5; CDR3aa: CASRNRGRREPQHF; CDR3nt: TGTGCCAGCAGGAACAGGGGGCGCCGAGAGCCCCAGCATTTT
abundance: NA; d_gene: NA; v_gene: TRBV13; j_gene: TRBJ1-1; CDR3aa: CASSPGVGVVNTEAFF; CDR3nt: TGTGCCAGCAGCCCCGGTGTAGGGGTCGTGAACACTGAAGCTTTCTTT
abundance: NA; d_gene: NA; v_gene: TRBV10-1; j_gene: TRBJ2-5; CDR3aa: CASSAGETQYF; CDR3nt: TGCGCCAGCAGTGCCGGGGAGACCCAGTACTTC
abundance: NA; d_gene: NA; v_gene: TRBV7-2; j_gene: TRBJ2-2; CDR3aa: CASSLGTDNTGELFF; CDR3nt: TGTGCCAGCAGCTTAGGGACAGACAACACCGGGGAGCTGTTTTTT
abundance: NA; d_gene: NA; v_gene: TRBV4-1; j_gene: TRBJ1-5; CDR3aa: CASSHLQGRNQPQHF; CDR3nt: TGCGCCAGCAGCCACCTACAGGGACGCAATCAGCCCCAGCATTTT
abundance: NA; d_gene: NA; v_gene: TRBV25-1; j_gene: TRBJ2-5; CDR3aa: CASRRGWETQYF; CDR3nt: TGTGCCAGCAGGAGGGGGTGGGAGACCCAGTACTTC
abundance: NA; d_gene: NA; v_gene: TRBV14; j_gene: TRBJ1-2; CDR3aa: CASSHRGRTTNYGYTF; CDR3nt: TGTGCCAGCAGCCACCGAGGCCGCACTACTAACTATGGCTACACCTTC
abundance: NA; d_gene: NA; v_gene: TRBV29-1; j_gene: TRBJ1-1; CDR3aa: CSVSGLGTEAFF; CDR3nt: TGCAGCGTCTCCGGACTTGGCACTGAAGCTTTCTTT
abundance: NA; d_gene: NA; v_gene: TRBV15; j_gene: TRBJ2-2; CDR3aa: CATQEGRVNTGELFF; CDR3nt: TGTGCCACCCAAGAGGGCCGGGTGAACACCGGGGAGCTGTTTTTT
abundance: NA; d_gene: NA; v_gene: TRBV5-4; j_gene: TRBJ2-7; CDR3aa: CASSLASEQYF; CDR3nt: TGTGCCAGCAGTTTGGCTAGCGAGCAGTACTTC
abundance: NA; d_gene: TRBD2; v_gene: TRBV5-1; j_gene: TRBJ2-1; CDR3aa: CASSSGLAATYNEQFF; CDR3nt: TGCGCCAGCAGCTCCGGACTAGCGGCGACCTACAATGAGCAGTTCTTC
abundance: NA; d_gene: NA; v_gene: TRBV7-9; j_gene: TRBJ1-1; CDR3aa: CASSLGLTRHTEAFF; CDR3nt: TGTGCCAGCAGCCTGGGACTCACACGACACACTGAAGCTTTCTTT
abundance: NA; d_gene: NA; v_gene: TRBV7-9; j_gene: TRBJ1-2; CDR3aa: CASSLDGGRGYGYTF; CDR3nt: TGTGCCAGCAGCCTAGACGGGGGGCGCGGGTATGGCTACACCTTC
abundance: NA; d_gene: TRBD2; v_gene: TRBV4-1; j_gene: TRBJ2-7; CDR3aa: CASSQGLAGGSNEQYF; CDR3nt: TGCGCCAGCAGCCAAGGACTAGCGGGAGGGTCCAACGAGCAGTACTTC
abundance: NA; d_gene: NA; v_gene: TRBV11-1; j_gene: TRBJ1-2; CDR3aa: CASSPQGYGYTF; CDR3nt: TGTGCCAGCAGTCCCCAGGGTTATGGCTACACCTTC
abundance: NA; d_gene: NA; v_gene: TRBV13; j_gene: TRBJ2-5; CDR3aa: CASSLGLRETQYF; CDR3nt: TGTGCCAGCAGCTTAGGTCTGAGGGAGACCCAGTACTTC
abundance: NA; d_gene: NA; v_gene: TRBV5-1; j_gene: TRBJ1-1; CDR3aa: CASSPGRGNTEAFF; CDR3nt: TGCGCCAGCAGCCCCGGACGGGGAAACACTGAAGCTTTCTTT
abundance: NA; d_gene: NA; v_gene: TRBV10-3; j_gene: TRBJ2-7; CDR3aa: CAISDGSSYEQYF; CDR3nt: TGTGCCATCAGTGATGGGAGCTCCTACGAGCAGTACTTC
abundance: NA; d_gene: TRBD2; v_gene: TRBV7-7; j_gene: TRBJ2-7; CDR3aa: CASSLRRGGYEQYF; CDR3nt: TGTGCTAGCAGCTTACGGCGGGGGGGCTACGAGCAGTACTTC
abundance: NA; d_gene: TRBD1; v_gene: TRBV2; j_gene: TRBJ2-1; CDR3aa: CASIPWGTGGPYNEQFF; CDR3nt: TGTGCCAGCATCCCATGGGGGACAGGGGGCCCCTACAATGAGCAGTTCTTC
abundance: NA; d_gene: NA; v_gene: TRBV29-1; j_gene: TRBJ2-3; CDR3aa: CSGSNFLGRPDTQYF; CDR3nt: TGCAGCGGTAGCAATTTTCTAGGTCGACCCGATACGCAGTATTTT
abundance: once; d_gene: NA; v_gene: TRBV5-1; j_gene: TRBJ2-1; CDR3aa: CASSLLGGTPGHEQFF; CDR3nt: TGCGCCAGCAGCTTGTTAGGTGGGACACCAGGGCATGAGCAGTTCTTC
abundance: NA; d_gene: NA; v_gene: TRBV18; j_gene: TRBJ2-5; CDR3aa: CASSPREETQYF; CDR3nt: TGTGCCAGCTCTCCCCGGGAAGAGACCCAGTACTTC
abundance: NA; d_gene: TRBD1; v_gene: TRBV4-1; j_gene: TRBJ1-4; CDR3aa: CASSQTRTGGFEKLFF; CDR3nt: TGCGCCAGCAGCCAAACCCGGACAGGGGGCTTCGAAAAACTGTTTTTT
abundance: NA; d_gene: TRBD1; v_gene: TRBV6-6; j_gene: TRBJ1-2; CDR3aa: CASSLYPGGYGYTF; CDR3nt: TGTGCCAGCAGTTTGTACCCAGGGGGCTATGGCTACACCTTC
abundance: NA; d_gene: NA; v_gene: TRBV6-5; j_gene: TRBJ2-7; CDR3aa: CASIAGTYEQYF; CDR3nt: TGTGCCAGCATTGCAGGTACCTACGAGCAGTACTTC